Described below is a single T cell receptor beta chain sequence and its context. Its specificity is unknown. The conserved final phenylalanine or tryptophan is absent from the CDR3, which likely points to a read error. The sample originates from a study of CD8+CD57+ T cells in acquired aplastic anemia. Broader study findings: Researchers reported that CD8+ Simpson's diversity was not significantly different in patients versus controls. Comparison of patients with controls identified 25 to 35 shared CD8+ CDR3 sequences.

CDR3 and TCR beta VDJ profiling relied on a genomic DNA template. From the reads, TCRdb called clonotypes with MiXCR, one entry per CDR3 protein. The sample contains 150,000 or so distinct CDR3 sequences, around 60% of which appear only once. Germline V gene lookup returns CDR1 SGHVS and CDR2 FQNEAQ. The CDR3 spans 17 residues. J lost 0 bases, V lost 5 bases, and 7 bases had no gene match. This clonotype originated in a human donor in good health. The V and J genes are TRBV7-8 and TRBJ2-2; TRBD2 aligns across 9 bases. Sequenced material: sorted CD4+, CD8+, or CD8+CD57+ T cells (not recorded which) from PBMCs. The CDR3 bases are TGTGCCAGCAGCCAAGATGTAGCGGGGGCGAACACCGGGGAGCTGTTTCTT. This translates into CASSQDVAGANTGELFL.